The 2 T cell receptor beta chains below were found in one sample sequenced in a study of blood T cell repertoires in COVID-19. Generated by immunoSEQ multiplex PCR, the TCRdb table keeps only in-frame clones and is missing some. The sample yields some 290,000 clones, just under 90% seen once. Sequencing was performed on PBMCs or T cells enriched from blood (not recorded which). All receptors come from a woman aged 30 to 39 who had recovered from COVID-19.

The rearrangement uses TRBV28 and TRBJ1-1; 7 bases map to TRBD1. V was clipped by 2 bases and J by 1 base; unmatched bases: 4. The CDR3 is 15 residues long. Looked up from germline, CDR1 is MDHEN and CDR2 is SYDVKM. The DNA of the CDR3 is TGTGCCAGCAGTTTAGACAGGGCGGGGAACACTGAAGCTTTCTTT. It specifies CASSLDRAGNTEAFF.

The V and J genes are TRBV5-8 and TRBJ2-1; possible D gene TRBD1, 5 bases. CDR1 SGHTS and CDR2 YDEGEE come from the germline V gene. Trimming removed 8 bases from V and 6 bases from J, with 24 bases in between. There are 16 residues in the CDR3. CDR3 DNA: TGTGCCAGGTCCTCCTTTCGACAGCTGAGAACCAATGAGCAGTTCTTC. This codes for CARSSFRQLRTNEQFF. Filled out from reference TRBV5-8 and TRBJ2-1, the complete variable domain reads EAGVTQSPTHLIKTRGQQATLRCSPISGHTSVYWYQQALGLGLQFLLWYDEGEERNRGNFPPRFSGRQFPNYSSELNVNALELEDSALYLCARSSFRQLRTNEQFFGPGTRLTVL.